The rows below give T cell receptor beta chains drawn from one sample of a study of blood T cell repertoires in COVID-19. The method was immunoSEQ multiplex PCR; TCRdb's version includes in-frame clones alone and lacks a portion of them. The sample yields under 200,000 clones, 70% to 90% seen once. What was sequenced was peripheral blood. The receptors shown here come from a man aged 55 to 70 with acute or convalescent COVID-19. Both conserved end residues are part of each CDR3. The D gene is left open where the match is weak. Clone size, where shown, is once, few, many, or a class for clones that have expanded.

v_gene	j_gene	d_gene	abundance	CDR3nt	CDR3aa
TRBV27	TRBJ2-7	TRBD2	-	TGTGCCAGCAGCCATCGATCGGAGCGGGGCTACGAGCAGTACTTC	CASSHRSERGYEQYF
TRBV6-5	TRBJ1-1	TRBD1	once	TGTGCCAGCAGTACACTTGACAGGGGTGGCACTGAAGCTTTCTTT	CASSTLDRGGTEAFF
TRBV3-1/TRBV3-2	TRBJ1-2	TRBD1	-	TGTGCCAGCAGAAAAACAGGGGGCAGGGGCTACACCTTC	CASRKTGGRGYTF
TRBV24-1	TRBJ1-1	-	-	TGTGCCACCAGTGATCTGCGGCGGGACCCCTCGACAGAAGTTAACACTGAAGCTTTCTTT	CATSDLRRDPSTEVNTEAFF
TRBV16	TRBJ1-4	-	-	TGTGCCAGCAGCCAACTGGCCGGGTTAGGCGATGAAAAACTGTTTTTT	CASSQLAGLGDEKLFF
TRBV28	TRBJ1-3	-	-	TGTGCCAGCAGTTTACGTCAGGGCCGAGGCTCTGGAAACACCATATATTTT	CASSLRQGRGSGNTIYF
TRBV12-5	TRBJ1-3	-	-	TGTGCTAGTGGTGCCGGAGGGTCTGGAAACACCATATATTTT	CASGAGGSGNTIYF
TRBV3-1/TRBV3-2	TRBJ1-1	-	-	TGTGCCAGCAGCCAACAGGCCGGCACTGAAGCTTTCTTT	CASSQQAGTEAFF
TRBV21-1	TRBJ2-5	-	-	TGTGCCCAGGCGGGTGCCTCCAACCTGAGGACCCAGTACTTC	CAQAGASNLRTQYF
TRBV21-1	TRBJ1-4	-	-	TGTGCCAGCTCGTTCATCAGGACTAATGAAAAACTGTTTTTT	CASSFIRTNEKLFF
TRBV5-8	TRBJ2-5	-	-	TGTGCCAGCAGCTTTAGGGGTTCAGAGACCCAGTACTTC	CASSFRGSETQYF
TRBV7-3	TRBJ2-3	-	-	TGTGCCAGCAGCCCATCCAGACAAGATACGCAGTATTTT	CASSPSRQDTQYF
TRBV28	TRBJ2-1	-	-	TGTGCCAGCAAGGGGAGGCGTGAGCAGTTCTTC	CASKGRREQFF
TRBV11-2	TRBJ1-1	-	few	TGTGCCAGCAGATTAGGGCCGATGAACACTGAAGCTTTCTTT	CASRLGPMNTEAFF
TRBV10-3	TRBJ1-1	-	-	TGTGCCATCAGTAAGGACAGTCTATACGAAGCTTTCTTT	CAISKDSLYEAFF
TRBV2	TRBJ1-2	-	-	TGTGCCCTGGAGGGCCTCGGGGGCTATGGCTACACCTTC	CALEGLGGYGYTF
TRBV12-3/TRBV12-4	TRBJ2-7	-	-	TGTGCCAGCAGTTTAGCCTCGGACAGCGAGCAGTACTTC	CASSLASDSEQYF
TRBV2	TRBJ2-5	-	-	TGTGCCAGCAGTGAAGGTGGTAGCCGGGAGACCCAGTACTTC	CASSEGGSRETQYF
TRBV18	TRBJ2-3	TRBD1	-	TGTGCCAGCTCACCACCAAGAACAGGGGGCTCGGATACGCAGTATTTT	CASSPPRTGGSDTQYF
TRBV10-2	TRBJ2-3	-	once	TGCGCCAGCACCCCCGCCCGGTCGGGAGATACGCAGTATTTT	CASTPARSGDTQYF
TRBV15	TRBJ1-5	TRBD1	-	TGTGCCACCAGCAGGGGGGGACAGTATAGCAATCAGCCCCAGCATTTT	CATSRGGQYSNQPQHF
TRBV19	TRBJ2-5	TRBD2	-	TGTGCCAGTAGTAGACCCGGGACTAGCGGGACGGAAGAGACCCAGTACTTC	CASSRPGTSGTEETQYF
TRBV5-1	TRBJ1-3	-	-	TGCGCCAGCCAAACAGGATCTGCGGACACCATATATTTT	CASQTGSADTIYF
TRBV28	TRBJ2-4	-	-	TGTGCCAGCAGTTTGGGGGGGGCGGAGCCGAAAAACATTCAGTACTTC	CASSLGGAEPKNIQYF
TRBV19	TRBJ2-2	-	-	TGTGCCAGTAGAAATAGTTGGGTCAGGGCGGTCGGGGAGCTGTTTTTT	CASRNSWVRAVGELFF
TRBV11-3	TRBJ2-5	-	once	TGTGCCAGCAGCCCAGGAACTAGCAGCAATGTTGAGACCCAGTACTTC	CASSPGTSSNVETQYF
TRBV5-1	TRBJ1-4	TRBD1	once	TGCGCCAGCAGCTTGGCCGGGACAGCTAATGAAAAACTGTTTTTT	CASSLAGTANEKLFF
TRBV7-9	TRBJ2-7	-	-	TGTGCCAGCAGCCATCACGGGAGCTCCTACGAGCAGTACTTC	CASSHHGSSYEQYF
TRBV5-1	TRBJ2-1	TRBD1	-	TGCGCCAGCTCCGGACAGGGGGGAAACAATGAGCAGTTCTTC	CASSGQGGNNEQFF
TRBV24-1	TRBJ2-3	TRBD2	-	TGTGCCACCAGTGATTTAGGACTAGCGGGAGGAGATCTAACAGATACGCAGTATTTT	CATSDLGLAGGDLTDTQYF
TRBV2	TRBJ2-7	TRBD2	-	TGTGCCAGCAGTGAAGGACTAGCCCTTACGTTTCGGTACTTC	CASSEGLALTFRYF
TRBV15	TRBJ2-1	TRBD2	-	TGTGCCACCAGCAGGGGACTAGCGGGCGCCTACAATGAGCAGTTCTTC	CATSRGLAGAYNEQFF
TRBV10-1	TRBJ2-7	TRBD2	-	TGCGCCAGCAGTTTAGGGACTAGCGGGAGACACCACGAGCAGTACTTC	CASSLGTSGRHHEQYF